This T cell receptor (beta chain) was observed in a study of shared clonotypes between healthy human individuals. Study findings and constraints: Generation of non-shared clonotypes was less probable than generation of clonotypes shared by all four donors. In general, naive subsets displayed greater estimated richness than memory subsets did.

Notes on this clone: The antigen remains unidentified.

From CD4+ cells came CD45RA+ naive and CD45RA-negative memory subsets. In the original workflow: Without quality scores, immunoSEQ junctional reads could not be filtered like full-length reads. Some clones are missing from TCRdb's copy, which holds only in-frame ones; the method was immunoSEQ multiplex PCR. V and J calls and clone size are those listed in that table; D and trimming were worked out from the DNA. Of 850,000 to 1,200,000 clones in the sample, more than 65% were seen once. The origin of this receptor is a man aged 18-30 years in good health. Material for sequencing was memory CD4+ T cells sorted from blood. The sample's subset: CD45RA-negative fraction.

The chain's CDR3 is CASSVSGTFTYEQYF. In nucleotides, the CDR3 is TGTGCCAGCAGCGTATCGGGGACGTTCACCTACGAGCAGTACTTC. The chain recombines TRBV9 with TRBJ2-7; D tentatively reads TRBD1 or TRBD2 (5 bases each). Germline CDR1 reads SGDLS; CDR2 reads YYNGEE. V was pared by 1 base and J by 2 bases, with 13 bases between. There are 15 residues in the CDR3.